This T cell receptor beta chain was documented in a study of blood T cell repertoires in COVID-19. Assay used: immunoSEQ multiplex PCR; TCRdb lists only in-frame clones, some missing. The sample lists some 190,000 clones, approximately 90% occurring once. This clone was observed once. Sequencing was carried out using peripheral blood. This TCR derives from a human donor in a cohort sampled during active COVID-19.

CDR3 coding DNA: TGTGCCAGCTCCGCCCGGGGTGGCTACAATGAGCAGTTCTTC. Encoded protein: CASSARGGYNEQFF. V is TRBV7-9 and J is TRBJ2-1; TRBD2 is a possible D gene (5 bases). The germline gives CDR1 SEHNR, CDR2 FQNEAQ (reference sequence). V was trimmed by 8 bases and J by 3 bases, leaving 14 bases between them. There are 14 residues in the CDR3.